The 25 T cell receptor beta chains listed next were all sequenced from one sample in a study of blood T cell repertoires in COVID-19. Measured with immunoSEQ multiplex PCR; TCRdb has only the in-frame clones, and not every one. The repertoire holds more than 85,000 clones, roughly 84% seen once, with 6% to 7% in the top ten. Sample: peripheral blood. The receptors stem from a woman between 50 and 59 years old with acute or convalescent COVID-19.

The J gene is TRBJ2-1, the V gene TRBV2; 7 nucleotides agree with TRBD1. CDR3 length: 12 residues. CDR1 is SNHLY and CDR2 is FYNNEI in the germline V gene. V was clipped by 10 bases and J by 10 bases; unmatched bases: 10. The CDR3 is CATSGGSGEQFF. The CDR3 DNA sequence: TGTGCCACCTCAGGGGGTTCGGGGGAGCAGTTCTTC.

This clone was found once. V and J are TRBV15 and TRBJ1-4, with D hard to call. Trimming stripped 1 base from V and 7 bases from J, with 16 bases between. The CDR3 contains 16 residues. The germline CDR1 and CDR2 sequences are LNHNV and YYDKDF (reference sequence). The CDR3 DNA reads TGTGCCACCAGCAGAGGCTCGAGAGTAAAGAGTGAAAAACTGTTTTTT. Its protein product is CATSRGSRVKSEKLFF.

The chain has TRBV27 and TRBJ1-2, with TRBD1 matching over 7 bases. This CDR3 region has 14 residues. Germline trimming cut 3 bases from V and 2 bases from J; bases unmatched to any gene: 3. The germline V gene encodes CDR1 MNHEY and CDR2 SMNVEV (reference sequence). CDR3 loop: CASSFRTGNYGYTF. The CDR3 DNA follows: TGTGCCAGCAGTTTCCGGACAGGAAACTATGGCTACACCTTC.

The chain is built from TRBV9 and TRBJ2-5; possibly TRBD1 for D (5 bases). Germline V CDR1 and CDR2: SGDLS, YYNGEE. This CDR3 region has 13 residues. V was pared by 3 bases and J by 3 bases, with 9 bases between. CDR3 nucleotide sequence: TGTGCCAGCAGCGGGACACCCGAAGAGACCCAGTACTTC. Translated: CASSGTPEETQYF.

The chain employs TRBV27 and TRBJ2-7; 9 bases agree with TRBD1. CDR1 is MNHEY, CDR2 SMNVEV, per germline (reference sequence). With V trimmed by 3 bases and J by 6 bases, 9 bases remained unmatched. CDR3 length: 15 residues. The chain's CDR3 is CASSFGTGFEGEQYF. The CDR3 nucleotides are TGTGCCAGCAGTTTCGGGACAGGGTTCGAGGGCGAGCAGTACTTC.

The J gene is TRBJ1-5, the V gene TRBV14, with 9 bases identical to TRBD1. CDR1 SGHDN and CDR2 FVKESK come from the germline V gene. This CDR3 comprises 18 residues. Trimming at V came to 2 bases and at J to 6 bases, leaving 14 bases not matched to a gene. The CDR3 region is CASSQLGLGTGRGQPQHF. The CDR3 DNA reads TGTGCCAGCAGCCAATTAGGGCTCGGGACAGGGCGAGGTCAGCCCCAGCATTTT.

A word on this clone: This sample also contains other DNA sequences that code for the same CDR3. The chain recombines TRBV5-1 with TRBJ1-6, with 8 nucleotides matching TRBD1. The ends lost 4 bases at V and 6 bases at J; junction bases unmatched: 3. CDR1 is SGHRS and CDR2 is YFSETQ in the germline V gene. This CDR3 spans 14 amino acids. DNA for the CDR3: TGCGCCAGCAGCCCTGGACAGGGTAATTCACCCCTCCACTTT. Encoded protein: CASSPGQGNSPLHF. Variable domain in full (rest from reference TRBV5-1 and TRBJ1-6): KAGVTQTPRYLIKTRGQQVTLSCSPISGHRSVSWYQQTPGQGLQFLFEYFSETQRNKGNFPGRFSGRQFSNSRSEMNVSTLELGDSALYLCASSPGQGNSPLHFGNGTRLTVT.

The CDR3 sequence: CAISEFGTDTEAFF. In nucleotides, the CDR3 is TGTGCCATCAGTGAGTTCGGGACAGACACTGAAGCTTTCTTT. This chain connects TRBV10-3 to TRBJ1-1; 7 positions match TRBD1. The CDR3 has 14 amino acids. With V trimmed by 1 base and J by 3 bases, 2 bases remained unmatched. Germline V lookup: CDR1 ENHRY, CDR2 SYGVKD.

The rearrangement joins TRBV12-3 or TRBV12-4 to TRBJ1-5; D not certain. Trimming removed 8 bases from V and 2 bases from J, with 10 bases in between. The CDR3 extends over 13 amino acids. The CDR3 DNA reads as TGTGCCAGCGGCTACAGTGGCAATCAGCCCCAGCATTTT. This gives the protein CASGYSGNQPQHF.

This clone was counted between two and nine times. The J gene is TRBJ1-4, the V gene TRBV2, with 8 bases lining up with TRBD1. From germline, CDR1 is SNHLY and CDR2 FYNNEI. Trimming cost V 5 bases and J 3 bases; bases outside gene matches: 5. The CDR3 runs 15 residues. Here the CDR3 reads CASSTGGVANEKLFF. The CDR3 DNA reads TGTGCCAGCAGTACAGGGGGAGTAGCTAATGAAAAACTGTTTTTT.

The gene calls are TRBV5-1 and TRBJ1-2; D call uncertain. V was trimmed by 5 bases and J by 1 base, leaving 9 bases between them. The germline gives CDR1 SGHRS, CDR2 YFSETQ. The CDR3 sequence is 13 residues long. CDR3 residues: CASSGRNNYGYTF. CDR3 DNA: TGCGCCAGCAGTGGCCGAAATAACTATGGCTACACCTTC. The variable domain in full, with the rest retrieved from reference TRBV5-1 and TRBJ1-2, is KAGVTQTPRYLIKTRGQQVTLSCSPISGHRSVSWYQQTPGQGLQFLFEYFSETQRNKGNFPGRFSGRQFSNSRSEMNVSTLELGDSALYLCASSGRNNYGYTFGSGTRLTVV.

The chain joins TRBV2 to TRBJ1-2; D perhaps matches TRBD1 (6 bases). Germline values: CDR1 SNHLY, CDR2 FYNNEI. V was clipped by 1 base and J by 8 bases, with 14 bases between them. The CDR3 covers 14 residues. DNA for the CDR3: TGTGCCAGCAGTGAAGTCTCGCGCCAGGGGGGCTACACCTTC. Amino acid sequence: CASSEVSRQGGYTF.

The chain uses TRBV28 and TRBJ2-3; no firm D call. CDR3 length: 12 residues. The germline gives CDR1 MDHEN, CDR2 SYDVKM. V was pared by 3 bases and J by 6 bases, with 7 bases between. The CDR3 coding sequence is TGTGCCAGCAGTTTGAGGATGGATACGCAGTATTTT. Amino acid sequence: CASSLRMDTQYF. Using reference TRBV28 and TRBJ2-3 for the parts outside the CDR3, the full variable domain is DVKVTQSSRYLVKRTGEKVFLECVQDMDHENMFWYRQDPGLGLRLIYFSYDVKMKEKGDIPEGYSVSREKKERFSLILESASTNQTSMYLCASSLRMDTQYFGPGTRLTVL.

This clone was detected only a few times. This chain joins TRBV7-6 and TRBJ1-5, with a possible D match to TRBD1 (5 bases). Germline lookup yields CDR1 SGHVS and CDR2 FNYEAQ. The CDR3 contains 16 residues. V lost 1 base, J lost 4 bases, and 14 bases lay in between. CDR3 protein: CASSLGNAGLNQPQHF. The DNA for the CDR3 is TGTGCCAGCAGCTTAGGAAATGCAGGGCTGAATCAGCCCCAGCATTTT.

The rearrangement joins TRBV5-1 to TRBJ2-2; TRBD2 matches at 8 bases. The CDR3 loop spans 18 amino acids. Per the germline V gene, CDR1 is SGHRS and CDR2 is YFSETQ. The J segment lost 0 bases and the V segment lost 2 bases, leaving 9 bases of the junction unmatched. The CDR3 DNA follows: TGCGCCAGCAGCTTTAGGAGCGGGGGACCTGCGAACACCGGGGAGCTGTTTTTT. It specifies CASSFRSGGPANTGELFF.

The rearrangement links TRBV5-4 to TRBJ2-3; 10 bases map to TRBD2. Germline lookup yields CDR1 SGHNT and CDR2 YYREEE (reference sequence). With V trimmed by 6 bases and J by 2 bases, 18 bases remained unmatched. The CDR3 loop spans 19 amino acids. The CDR3 bases are TGTGCCAGCACCGAGGGGGGCAGCGGGGGGGCCGTCTCCACAGATACGCAGTATTTT. It is translated as CASTEGGSGGAVSTDTQYF.

The chain couples TRBV5-6 to TRBJ1-2; 8 bases are shared with TRBD1. The trim removed 3 bases at V and 4 bases at J, leaving 11 bases unmatched. The CDR3 length is 16 residues. Germline CDR1 reads SGHDT; CDR2 reads YYEEEE. The CDR3 here is CASSSRTGSWFYGYTF. In DNA, the CDR3 is TGTGCCAGCAGCTCCCGGACAGGGAGTTGGTTCTATGGCTACACCTTC.

This CDR3 reads CASTRAGGANEKLFF. The CDR3 coding sequence is TGTGCCAGCACCCGGGCCGGGGGGGCTAATGAAAAACTGTTTTTT. The chain combines TRBV2 with TRBJ1-4; D possibly corresponds to TRBD1 (5 bases). Germline CDR1 is SNHLY and CDR2 is FYNNEI. Trimming took off 7 bases at V and 3 bases at J, with 15 bases between the two ends. The CDR3 has 15 amino acids.

The chain combines TRBV19 with TRBJ2-2; tentatively, D is TRBD1 (5 bases). The CDR3 sequence is 17 residues long. In germline, CDR1 is LNHDA, CDR2 SQIVND (reference sequence). V lost 8 bases and J 3 bases, leaving 22 bases between the germline ends. The DNA of the CDR3 is TGTGCCAGTTCGTTGACAGTGACCTCTTTGTACACCGGGGAGCTGTTTTTT. Translating gives CASSLTVTSLYTGELFF.

The rearrangement links TRBV9 to TRBJ2-3; D remains ambiguous. The CDR3 spans 13 residues. V was trimmed by 1 base and J by 3 bases, leaving 6 bases between them. From germline, CDR1 is SGDLS and CDR2 YYNGEE. CDR3 coding DNA: TGTGCCAGCAGCGTATCCCCTACAGATACGCAGTATTTT. Residues: CASSVSPTDTQYF.

The chain uses TRBV28 and TRBJ2-5; TRBD1 might be the D (6 bases). CDR1 and CDR2 (germline): MDHEN, SYDVKM. V was cut by 1 base and J by 5 bases, with 11 bases left in between. CDR3 size: 14 residues. The DNA for the CDR3 is TGTGCCAGCAGTTTATTGGGGGCGAGGGAGACCCAGTACTTC. Amino acid sequence: CASSLLGARETQYF.

In its sample, this clone was seen a few times. The rearrangement uses TRBV5-1 and TRBJ1-1; no definite D call. This CDR3 comprises 13 residues. The germline V and J ends were trimmed by 1 base and 3 bases, with 7 bases remaining between them. Germline V gene lookup returns CDR1 SGHRS and CDR2 YFSETQ. CDR3 sequence: CASSLKIDTEAFF. The CDR3 bases are TGCGCCAGCAGCTTGAAGATAGACACTGAAGCTTTCTTT.

This chain uses TRBV15 with TRBJ2-7; 7 bases map to TRBD2. V lost 0 bases, J lost 3 bases, and 2 bases stayed unmatched. CDR1 and CDR2 (germline): LNHNV, YYDKDF (reference sequence). The CDR3 extends over 14 amino acids. The CDR3 DNA reads TGTGCCACCAGCAGAGAGGGGAGGGGCTACGAGCAGTACTTC. The encoded protein is CATSREGRGYEQYF.

This chain connects TRBV12-3 or TRBV12-4 to TRBJ2-2; D gene uncertain. V lost 5 bases and J lost 0, with 4 bases in between. The CDR3 is 13 residues long. The CDR3 protein is CASSPANTGELFF. The CDR3 nucleotides read TGTGCCAGCAGTCCAGCGAACACCGGGGAGCTGTTTTTT.

The chain carries TRBV19 and TRBJ1-2; 7 nucleotides match TRBD1. In germline, CDR1 is LNHDA, CDR2 SQIVND (reference sequence). Losses at the gene ends were 6 bases for V and 1 base for J; bases not matched to a gene: 5. The CDR3 runs 14 residues. The CDR3 DNA reads as TGTGCCAGTAGAACCACAGGGGATAACTATGGCTACACCTTC. It codes for CASRTTGDNYGYTF.